This T cell receptor (beta chain) derives from a study of blood T cell repertoires in COVID-19. As for the study in general: From the United States, Italy and Spain came samples of acute and convalescent COVID-19. The analysed material was cDNA or gDNA that came from T cells, B-cell-depleted T cells, or PBMCs.

In the authors' workflow: For nucleated cells, counts were estimated from reference gene primer amplification. Assay: immunoSEQ multiplex PCR; the TCRdb copy retains only in-frame clones and omits some. The D gene and trimming were derived from the DNA, and the V and J assignments and clone size from that table. The sample has roughly 30,000 clones, 84% seen once; the top ten hold 9% to 10%. Germline values: CDR1 LNHDA, CDR2 SQIVND (reference sequence). The CDR3 is made up of 13 amino acids. J was trimmed by 0 bases and V by 5 bases; bases with no gene match: 0. This clonotype originated in an elderly man with active COVID-19. This chain links TRBV19 with TRBJ1-1; 7 bases align to TRBD1. Sequencing was done on a sample of peripheral blood. Here the CDR3 DNA reads TGTGCCAGTAGTGACAGGGTGAACACTGAAGCTTTCTTT. Protein product: CASSDRVNTEAFF.